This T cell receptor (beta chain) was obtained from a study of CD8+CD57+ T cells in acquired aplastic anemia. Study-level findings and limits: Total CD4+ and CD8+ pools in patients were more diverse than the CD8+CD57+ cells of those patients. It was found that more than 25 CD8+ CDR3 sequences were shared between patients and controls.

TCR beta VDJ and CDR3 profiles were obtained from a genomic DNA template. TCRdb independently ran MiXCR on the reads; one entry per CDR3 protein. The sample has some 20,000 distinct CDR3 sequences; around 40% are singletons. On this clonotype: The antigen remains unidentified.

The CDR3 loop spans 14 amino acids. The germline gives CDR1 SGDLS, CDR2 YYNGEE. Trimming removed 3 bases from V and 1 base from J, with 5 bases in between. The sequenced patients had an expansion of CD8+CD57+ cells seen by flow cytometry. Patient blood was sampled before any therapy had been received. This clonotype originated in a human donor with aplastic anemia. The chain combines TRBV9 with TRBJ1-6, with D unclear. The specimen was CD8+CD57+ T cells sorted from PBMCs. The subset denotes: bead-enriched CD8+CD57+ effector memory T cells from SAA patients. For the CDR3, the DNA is TGTGCCAGCAGCGGCCCGTCCTATAATTCACCCCTCCACTTT. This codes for CASSGPSYNSPLHF.